The clone carrying this T cell receptor (beta chain) turned up a few times. Those who participated ranged in age from about 18 to 89 years and resided in about 24 US areas. Cohorts were based on clinical histories the participants reported. Original methodology: The assay estimated nucleated cells by amplifying reference gene primers. Profiling relied on immunoSEQ multiplex PCR, and the TCRdb table lists in-frame clones only, not all of them. The D gene and trimming were derived from the DNA, and the V and J assignments and clone size from that table. The top ten hold about 26% of the sample, which has roughly 190,000 clones, roughly 86% seen once. The entry originates in a study of blood T cell repertoires in COVID-19. The germline V gene encodes CDR1 SGHDT and CDR2 YYEEEE. Trimming removed 4 bases from V and 2 bases from J; junction bases left unmatched: 2. CDR3 size: 15 residues.

The clonotype was recovered from a woman in her thirties or forties in a cohort exposed to, infected with or recovered from COVID-19 (not recorded which). Sequences were obtained from PBMCs or T cells enriched from blood (not recorded which). The chain recombines TRBV5-6 with TRBJ1-5, with 11 bases lining up with TRBD1. CDR3 DNA: TGTGCCAGCAGCACGGGACAGGGGGGCAATCAGCCCCAGCATTTT. Protein: CASSTGQGGNQPQHF.